This T cell receptor beta chain was sequenced for a study of T-cell reconstitution after alpha-beta-depleted transplantation in children. Whole-study findings and limits: Several hundred rapidly expanded clones from non-depleted graft cells reportedly supplied alpha-beta T cells about two months post-transplant. Day-60 TCRbeta diversity that was high in some patients was derived from surviving recipient T cells and thymic progenitors. A year had passed since transplant, and T-cell counts and diversity by then came mostly from newly produced T cells.

Unique molecular identifiers were used in preparing the TCRbeta library. TCRdb independently ran MiXCR on the PCR reads; one entry per CDR3 protein. Here the sample spans fewer than 750,000 distinct CDR3 sequences, around 27% being singletons. Details on this clonotype: The antigen is undetermined.

The CDR3 has 18 amino acids. Germline V gene data show CDR1 as DFQATT and CDR2 as SNEGSKA (reference sequence). V lost 1 base and J lost 0, with 19 bases in between. The sequence came from a boy under three years old with Wiskott-Aldrich syndrome, due to receive a stem cell transplant. The sequencing used PBMCs, collected before TCRalphabeta/CD19-depleted stem cell transplant. J is TRBJ2-1 and V is TRBV20-1; a possible D gene is TRBD2 (6 bases). The CDR3 nucleotides read TGCAGTGCTAGAGGTGCGGGAAAGCACCCCAGCTCCTACAATGAGCAGTTCTTC. Protein sequence: CSARGAGKHPSSYNEQFF.